A selection of T cell receptor beta chains follows, all from one sample in a study of OX40 agonist ivuxolimab in advanced cancers. The method was immunoSEQ multiplex PCR; TCRdb's version includes in-frame clones alone and lacks a portion of them. Altogether over 85,000 clones are present, roughly nine tenths being singletons, with the ten largest covering 5.5%. The sample here was CD4+ or CD8+ T cells sorted from blood, taken in a trial of the OX40 agonist ivuxolimab. Receptor source: an adult with an advanced solid tumor such as melanoma, head and neck, liver or kidney cancer. CDR3s include the opening cysteine and the closing phenylalanine or tryptophan. A D gene is named only where the DNA matches it firmly. Not all rows give a size; the values are once, few, many and, for expanded clones, a class.

j_gene,d_gene,abundance,v_gene,CDR3aa,CDR3nt
TRBJ1-6,.,.,TRBV9,CASSVAGGGAPLHF,TGTGCCAGCAGCGTAGCGGGGGGAGGCGCACCCCTCCACTTT
TRBJ1-1,.,few,TRBV27,CASSLYSDAEAFF,TGTGCCAGCAGTTTGTACAGCGACGCCGAAGCTTTCTTT
TRBJ2-2,.,.,TRBV7-2,CASSFLSTGELFF,TGTGCCAGCAGCTTCCTCTCAACCGGGGAGCTGTTTTTT
TRBJ1-5,TRBD1,.,TRBV7-8,CASSFNRQGGQPQHF,TGTGCCAGCAGCTTCAACCGACAGGGTGGTCAGCCCCAGCATTTT
TRBJ1-2,.,once,TRBV6-5,CASRTRLGYGYTF,TGTGCCAGCAGGACGAGGTTGGGCTATGGCTACACCTTC
TRBJ2-7,.,.,TRBV4-2,CASSQESQDRYEQYF,TGTGCCAGCAGCCAAGAGTCCCAGGACCGCTACGAGCAGTACTTC
TRBJ2-5,TRBD1,.,TRBV9,CASSVAGSGGRETQYF,TGTGCCAGCAGCGTAGCCGGTTCAGGGGGCCGGGAGACCCAGTACTTC
TRBJ1-3,.,.,TRBV10-3,CAIKTYGNTIYF,TGTGCCATCAAGACATACGGAAACACCATATATTTT
TRBJ2-1,TRBD2,many,TRBV25-1,CASSLAGAHTSSYNEQFF,TGTGCCAGCAGTTTAGCGGGAGCTCATACAAGCTCCTACAATGAGCAGTTCTTC
TRBJ2-4,TRBD2,.,TRBV10-3,CAISQGGDIQYF,TGTGCCATCAGTCAGGGAGGGGACATTCAGTACTTC
TRBJ2-7,TRBD2,.,TRBV5-4,CASRPGLAGVRDEQYF,TGTGCCAGCAGACCGGGACTAGCGGGAGTCAGGGACGAGCAGTACTTC
TRBJ1-1,.,.,TRBV2,CASSFGLLNTEAFF,TGTGCCAGCAGCTTTGGCCTCTTGAACACTGAAGCTTTCTTT
TRBJ2-3,.,.,TRBV11-1,CASSFTGLGTQYF,TGTGCCAGCAGCTTCACAGGGTTAGGTACGCAGTATTTT
TRBJ1-2,.,.,TRBV18,CASSPQSLAPDVYGYTF,TGTGCCAGCTCACCACAGAGCTTAGCCCCTGACGTCTATGGCTACACCTTC
TRBJ1-2,TRBD1,.,TRBV18,CASSPRTGGAGGVIGYTF,TGTGCCAGCTCACCACGGACAGGGGGCGCGGGTGGTGTTATTGGCTACACCTTC
TRBJ1-1,TRBD1,.,TRBV19,CASTGFTGVNTEAFF,TGTGCCAGTACCGGATTTACAGGGGTGAACACTGAAGCTTTCTTT
TRBJ1-3,.,.,TRBV19,CASRVTVSGNTIYF,TGTGCCAGTAGGGTGACGGTCTCTGGAAACACCATATATTTT
TRBJ1-2,.,.,TRBV6-6,CASRPDGNYGYTF,TGTGCCAGCAGACCCGACGGAAACTATGGCTACACCTTC
TRBJ2-1,TRBD2,.,TRBV11-2,CASSYRLAGGNEQFF,TGTGCCAGCAGCTACCGACTAGCGGGAGGAAATGAGCAGTTCTTC
TRBJ2-7,TRBD1,.,TRBV9,CASSAGTGLNEQYF,TGTGCCAGCAGCGCTGGGACAGGGCTCAACGAGCAGTACTTC
TRBJ2-2,.,.,TRBV6-1,CASRRARAGELFF,TGTGCCAGCAGGAGGGCCCGAGCCGGGGAGCTGTTTTTT
TRBJ1-4,TRBD1,.,TRBV5-1,CASSLEGQGYEKLFF,TGCGCCAGCAGCTTGGAAGGACAGGGGTATGAAAAACTGTTTTTT
TRBJ1-5,.,.,TRBV30,CAWSGRGGRPQHF,TGTGCCTGGAGTGGAAGGGGAGGGCGGCCCCAGCATTTT
TRBJ2-1,.,.,TRBV10-2,CASRDNNEQFF,TGCGCCAGCAGGGACAACAATGAGCAGTTCTTC
TRBJ1-1,TRBD1,.,TRBV7-9,CASSLGDREGTEAFF,TGTGCCAGCAGCTTAGGGGACAGGGAAGGCACTGAAGCTTTCTTT
TRBJ2-7,.,.,TRBV14,CASSLSYEQYF,TGTGCCAGCAGCCTGAGCTACGAGCAGTACTTC
TRBJ2-7,.,.,TRBV19,CASSQGRYEQYF,TGTGCCAGTAGTCAGGGGAGGTACGAGCAGTACTTC
TRBJ1-5,.,.,TRBV4-1,CASSNRKNSNQPQHF,TGCGCCAGCAGCAACAGGAAGAATAGCAATCAGCCCCAGCATTTT
TRBJ1-6,TRBD1,few,TRBV10-3,CAISGQGNSPLHF,TGTGCCATCAGCGGACAGGGGAATTCACCCCTCCACTTT
TRBJ2-1,TRBD2,.,TRBV27,CASSSPLGSSGGHEQFF,TGTGCCAGCAGTTCACCCCTGGGGTCTAGCGGGGGCCATGAGCAGTTCTTC
TRBJ2-3,TRBD2,.,TRBV10-1,CASSESGTTSTDTQYF,TGCGCCAGCAGTGAGTCGGGGACTACTAGCACAGATACGCAGTATTTT
TRBJ1-5,.,.,TRBV9,CASSVEGIRPQHF,TGTGCCAGCAGCGTAGAGGGGATACGGCCCCAGCATTTT
TRBJ1-2,.,.,TRBV19,CASSIYSESNYGYTF,TGTGCCAGTAGTATCTACTCGGAGAGTAACTATGGCTACACCTTC
TRBJ2-7,.,few,TRBV5-4,CASSLSATYEQYF,TGTGCCAGCAGCTTGAGCGCCACCTACGAGCAGTACTTC
TRBJ2-3,TRBD2,once,TRBV27,CASSLRPLAGGSTTDTQYF,TGTGCCAGCAGTCTCCGTCCTCTAGCGGGTGGGAGCACCACAGATACGCAGTATTTT
TRBJ2-3,.,.,TRBV5-6,CASSTTKFLNTDTQYF,TGTGCCAGCAGCACGACCAAGTTTCTTAACACAGATACGCAGTATTTT
TRBJ2-5,.,.,TRBV7-2,CASSLARVGAGETQYF,TGTGCCAGCAGCTTAGCGCGGGTTGGGGCCGGAGAGACCCAGTACTTC
TRBJ1-1,.,.,TRBV11-3,CASSFPNTEAFF,TGTGCCAGCAGCTTCCCTAACACTGAAGCTTTCTTT
TRBJ1-2,TRBD1,.,TRBV6-1,CASSGDRGRDGYTF,TGTGCCAGCAGTGGGGACAGGGGGCGAGATGGCTACACCTTC
TRBJ1-1,.,.,TRBV5-8,CASSLVPKTRLNTEAFF,TGTGCCAGCAGCTTGGTTCCTAAAACCCGCCTGAACACTGAAGCTTTCTTT